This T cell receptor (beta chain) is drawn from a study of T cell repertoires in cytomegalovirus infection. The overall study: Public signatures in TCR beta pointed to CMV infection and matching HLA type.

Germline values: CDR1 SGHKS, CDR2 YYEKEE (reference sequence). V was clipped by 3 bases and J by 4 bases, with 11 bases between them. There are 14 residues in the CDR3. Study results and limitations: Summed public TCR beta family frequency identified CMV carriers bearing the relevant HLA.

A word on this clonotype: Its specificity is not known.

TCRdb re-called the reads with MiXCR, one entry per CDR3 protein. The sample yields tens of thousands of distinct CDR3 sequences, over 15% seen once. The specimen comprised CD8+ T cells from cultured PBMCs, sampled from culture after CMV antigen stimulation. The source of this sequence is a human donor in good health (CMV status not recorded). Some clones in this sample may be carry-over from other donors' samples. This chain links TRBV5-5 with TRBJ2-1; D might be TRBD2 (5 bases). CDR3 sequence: CASSYKSGYNEQFF. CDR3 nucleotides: TGTGCCAGCAGCTATAAGAGCGGATACAATGAGCAGTTCTTC.